This is a list of T cell receptor beta chains from one sample in a study of T cell responses to AZD1222 COVID-19 vaccine. Profiled with immunoSEQ multiplex PCR; TCRdb holds only in-frame clones, not every one. Counted here are some 100,000 clones, less than 90% occurring once; the ten biggest clones make up 16%. The specimen comprised peripheral blood, sampled on day 0 of AZD1222 vaccination. The receptor source for this set is an adult in good health. Each CDR3 is given with its conserved first and last residue. The D gene is left open where the match is weak. Some rows mark clone size as missing; the rest say once, few, many or name a class of expanded clone.

D gene	V gene	clone size	J gene	CDR3 protein	CDR3 DNA
NA	TRBV24-1	NA	TRBJ2-2	CATSEGLAPGPGELFF	TGTGCCACCAGTGAAGGGCTAGCCCCCGGACCCGGGGAGCTGTTTTTT
NA	TRBV6-4	once	TRBJ1-3	CASSEGHSSGNTIYF	TGTGCCAGCAGTGAGGGGCACAGCTCTGGAAACACCATATATTTT
TRBD2	TRBV13	NA	TRBJ2-5	CASSRNGGAETQYF	TGTGCCAGCAGCAGAAACGGGGGGGCCGAGACCCAGTACTTC
NA	TRBV12-5	NA	TRBJ1-4	CASGFFPFRGPNEKLFF	TGTGCTAGTGGTTTTTTCCCCTTCCGGGGGCCTAATGAAAAACTGTTTTTT
TRBD2	TRBV5-4	NA	TRBJ2-3	CASSSSTGGASDTQYF	TGTGCCAGCAGCTCTAGTACGGGGGGGGCGTCAGATACGCAGTATTTT
TRBD1	TRBV4-1	once	TRBJ2-1	CASSQAPGQGAQEQFF	TGCGCCAGCAGCCAAGCCCCGGGACAGGGGGCCCAGGAGCAGTTCTTC
NA	TRBV10-3	NA	TRBJ1-4	CAISESLGRTATNEKLFF	TGTGCCATCAGTGAGTCTCTGGGGAGGACAGCAACTAATGAAAAACTGTTTTTT
NA	TRBV4-1	NA	TRBJ1-2	CASSSSRNYGYTF	TGCGCCAGCAGTTCATCCAGGAACTATGGCTACACCTTC
NA	TRBV19	NA	TRBJ1-2	CASSHPRTAGNYGYTF	TGTGCCAGTAGTCATCCACGGACGGCGGGAAACTATGGCTACACCTTC
NA	TRBV19	once	TRBJ2-3	CASSGGSTDTQYF	TGTGCCAGTAGTGGCGGGAGCACAGATACGCAGTATTTT
TRBD2	TRBV5-1	NA	TRBJ2-7	CASSPDPGLAGEQYF	TGCGCCAGCAGCCCGGACCCGGGACTAGCGGGGGAGCAGTACTTC
NA	TRBV6-2/TRBV6-3	NA	TRBJ1-4	CASSYRREKLFF	TGTGCCAGCAGTTACCGGAGGGAAAAACTGTTTTTT
NA	TRBV2	few	TRBJ1-5	CASSPLGDLPNQPQHF	TGTGCCAGCAGTCCACTTGGGGACCTCCCCAATCAGCCCCAGCATTTT
NA	TRBV6-5	NA	TRBJ2-7	CASSSGSGPYEQYF	TGTGCCAGCAGTAGCGGGTCGGGCCCCTACGAGCAGTACTTC
NA	TRBV20-1	NA	TRBJ2-7	CSARDMIEQYF	TGCAGTGCTAGAGACATGATTGAGCAGTACTTC
NA	TRBV2	NA	TRBJ2-7	CASAPRRFVYF	TGTGCCAGCGCCCCCCGGAGGTTTGTATACTTC
NA	TRBV11-3	few	TRBJ2-3	CASLGGYPDTQYF	TGTGCCAGCCTGGGCGGATACCCAGATACGCAGTATTTT
TRBD1	TRBV12-3/TRBV12-4	NA	TRBJ2-7	CASRLDRVGEQYF	TGTGCCAGCAGACTGGACAGGGTTGGGGAGCAGTACTTC
NA	TRBV5-4	NA	TRBJ2-2	CASRMGGANTGELFF	TGTGCCAGCAGAATGGGCGGGGCCAACACCGGGGAGCTGTTTTTT
NA	TRBV18	NA	TRBJ1-1	CASSPSLQNTEAFF	TGTGCCAGCTCACCAAGTCTCCAGAACACTGAAGCTTTCTTT
NA	TRBV10-3	NA	TRBJ1-2	CAITGTSGYGYTF	TGTGCCATCACCGGAACAAGCGGCTATGGCTACACCTTC
TRBD2	TRBV13	NA	TRBJ2-5	CASSPTAGGRETQYF	TGTGCCAGCAGCCCAACGGCGGGGGGGCGTGAGACCCAGTACTTC
NA	TRBV6-2/TRBV6-3	NA	TRBJ1-6	CASSYSNTRDSPLHF	TGTGCCAGCAGTTACTCGAATACTAGGGATTCACCCCTCCACTTT
NA	TRBV3-1/TRBV3-2	NA	TRBJ1-1	CASSQEGVLAQAFF	TGTGCCAGCAGCCAAGAGGGAGTCCTCGCCCAAGCTTTCTTT
NA	TRBV3-1/TRBV3-2	NA	TRBJ1-5	CASSQTDNQPQHF	TGTGCCAGCAGCCAAACAGATAATCAGCCCCAGCATTTT
NA	TRBV3-1/TRBV3-2	NA	TRBJ2-1	CASSQEFYGAGYNEQFF	TGTGCCAGCAGCCAAGAATTTTACGGGGCCGGTTACAATGAGCAGTTCTTC
NA	TRBV6-5	few	TRBJ2-7	CASSYSSIKTYEQYF	TGTGCCAGCAGTTACTCATCCATTAAAACCTACGAGCAGTACTTC
NA	TRBV7-8	NA	TRBJ1-1	CASSERGPLVRGTEAFF	TGTGCCAGCAGCGAAAGAGGACCCCTCGTTAGGGGCACTGAAGCTTTCTTT
NA	TRBV25-1	NA	TRBJ1-3	CASSEGGTSGNTIYF	TGTGCCAGCAGTGAGGGGGGCACCTCTGGAAACACCATATATTTT
NA	TRBV2	NA	TRBJ1-2	CASSERRSVNYGYTF	TGTGCCAGCAGTGAAAGGAGGTCTGTTAACTATGGCTACACCTTC
NA	TRBV19	NA	TRBJ1-5	CASSGDSQPQHF	TGTGCCAGTTCAGGGGATAGTCAGCCCCAGCATTTT
NA	TRBV15	NA	TRBJ2-5	CATSRSLETQYF	TGTGCCACCAGCAGATCCCTAGAGACCCAGTACTTC
NA	TRBV2	NA	TRBJ1-5	CASGRDRNQPQHF	TGTGCCAGCGGGAGGGACCGCAATCAGCCCCAGCATTTT
TRBD1	TRBV15	NA	TRBJ1-2	CATSRGQGAYYGYTF	TGTGCCACCAGCAGGGGACAGGGGGCCTACTATGGCTACACCTTC
TRBD2	TRBV29-1	NA	TRBJ2-5	CSVTPGTSGVETQYF	TGCAGCGTTACCCCCGGGACTAGCGGGGTGGAGACCCAGTACTTC
NA	TRBV18	few	TRBJ2-7	CASSRLEEGIEQYF	TGTGCCAGCTCCCGCCTTGAGGAGGGGATCGAGCAGTACTTC
NA	TRBV5-6	NA	TRBJ1-6	CASSSTDSSSYNSPLHF	TGTGCCAGCAGCTCGACAGATTCCAGCTCCTATAATTCACCCCTCCACTTT
NA	TRBV4-1	NA	TRBJ1-2	CASSQGAVVLGYGYTF	TGCGCCAGCAGCCAGGGGGCGGTGGTCCTGGGGTATGGCTACACCTTC
NA	TRBV5-4	NA	TRBJ1-1	CASSFQGVNTEAFF	TGTGCCAGCAGCTTCCAGGGCGTGAACACTGAAGCTTTCTTT
NA	TRBV11-1	few	TRBJ1-1	CASSLELMNTEAFF	TGTGCCAGCAGCTTAGAGTTGATGAACACTGAAGCTTTCTTT
NA	TRBV28	NA	TRBJ2-1	CASSFPGYNEQFF	TGTGCCAGCAGTTTCCCGGGCTACAATGAGCAGTTCTTC
TRBD1	TRBV13	NA	TRBJ1-4	CASSPRTGVEKLFF	TGTGCCAGCAGCCCACGGACAGGGGTGGAAAAACTGTTTTTT